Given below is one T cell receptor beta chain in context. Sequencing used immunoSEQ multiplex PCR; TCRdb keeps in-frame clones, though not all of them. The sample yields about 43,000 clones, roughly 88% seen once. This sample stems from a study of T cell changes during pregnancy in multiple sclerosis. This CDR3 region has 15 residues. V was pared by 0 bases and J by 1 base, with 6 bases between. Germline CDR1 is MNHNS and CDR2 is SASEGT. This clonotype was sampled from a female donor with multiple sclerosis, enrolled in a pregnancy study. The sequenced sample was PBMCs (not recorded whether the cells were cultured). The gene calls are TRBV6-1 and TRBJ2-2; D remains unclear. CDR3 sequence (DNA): TGTGCCAGCAGTGAAGCGGACGGGAACACCGGGGAGCTGTTTTTT. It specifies CASSEADGNTGELFF.